This T cell receptor beta chain emerged from a study of beta chain features in type 1 diabetes. Germline CDR1 reads KGHSH; CDR2 reads LQKENI. Trimming took 5 bases from V and 4 from J; bases not matched to a gene: 4. CDR3 length equals 15 residues. Study-level results: A pattern of fewer insertions and more deletions at VDJ junctions was seen in type 1 diabetes patients.

It was one heparinised blood draw, averaging about 116 mL, that each donor gave. Staining for CD45RO/CCR7/CD25/CD127/CD95/CD27 allowed sorting of CD4+ naive, central memory, regulatory and stem cell-like memory cells. With regard to this clone: Its specificity is not known.

The investigators reverse transcribed all of the isolated RNA, so they sequenced expressed TCRB transcripts. TCRdb's table, derived via immunoSEQ multiplex PCR, lists solely in-frame clones and lacks some. The table has about 140,000 clones, about 10% seen once. Sequencing used naive CD4+ T cells from blood. V and J are TRBV18 and TRBJ2-3; 12 positions match TRBD1. This sequence was found in a man aged 18 to 30 in good health. The CDR3 loop is CASSSGTGGADTQYF. DNA of the CDR3: TGTGCCAGCTCATCCGGGACAGGGGGCGCAGATACGCAGTATTTT.